This TCR beta chain was captured in a study of blood T cell repertoires in COVID-19. The authors' processing: By means of reference gene primer amplification, nucleated cell counts were estimated. The protocol was immunoSEQ multiplex PCR, while the TCRdb copy is restricted to in-frame clones and leaves out a portion. V, J and clone size were drawn from that table, and D and trimming were deduced from the DNA. There are a few hundred thousand clones in the sample; around 93% occur only once, and 1.2% lies in the top ten. The CDR3 length is 13 residues. From germline, CDR1 is ENHRY and CDR2 SYGVKD. Trimming stripped 5 bases from V and 5 bases from J, with 12 bases between.

Sequenced sample: PBMCs or T cells enriched from blood (not recorded which). This clonotype was obtained from a human donor in a cohort exposed to, infected with or recovered from COVID-19 (not recorded which). The donor label of this sample is uncertain. V usage is TRBV10-3 and J usage is TRBJ2-5, with a possible D match to TRBD2 (6 bases). CDR3 sequence: CAISPAGGETQYF. CDR3 coding DNA: TGTGCCATCAGTCCGGCTGGGGGGGAGACCCAGTACTTC.